This paragraph covers one TCR beta chain sequence. The antigen is unknown. This entry belongs to a study of cytomegalovirus exposure and HLA in healthy donors. General study points: A few of the chains that were CMV-associated were confirmed in vitro to be specific for CMV antigens.

Between the trimmed V and J ends, which lost 6 bases and 3 bases, there was a span of 21 bases. CDR1 and CDR2 (germline): SNHLY, FYNNEI. There are 17 residues in the CDR3. The method was immunoSEQ multiplex PCR; TCRdb's version includes in-frame clones alone and lacks a portion of them. This sample has fewer than 350,000 clones, with around nine tenths found just once. The source is a woman under 30 in good health and CMV-seronegative. The genes are TRBV2 and TRBJ1-5; TRBD1 might be the D (6 bases). The source material was PBMCs. DNA of the CDR3: TGTGCCAGCAGACCCGGCTGGGGGACATGGATCAATCAGCCCCAGCATTTT. Translating gives CASRPGWGTWINQPQHF.